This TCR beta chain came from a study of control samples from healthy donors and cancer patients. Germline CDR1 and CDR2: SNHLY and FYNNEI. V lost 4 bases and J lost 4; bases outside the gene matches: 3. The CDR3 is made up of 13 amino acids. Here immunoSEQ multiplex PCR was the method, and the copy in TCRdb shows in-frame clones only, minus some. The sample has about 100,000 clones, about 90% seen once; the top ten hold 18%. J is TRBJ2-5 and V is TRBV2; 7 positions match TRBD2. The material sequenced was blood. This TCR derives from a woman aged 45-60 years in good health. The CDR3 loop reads CASSGLASETQYF. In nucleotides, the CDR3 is TGTGCCAGCAGTGGACTAGCTTCAGAGACCCAGTACTTC.